Presented here are 14 T cell receptor beta chains from one specimen sequenced in a study of blood T cells in healthy people across ages. Together with a sample-barcoded 5' primer, a J-beta primer mix was included in a second PCR lasting roughly 6 to 12 cycles. TCRdb processed the 5' RACE reads anew with MiXCR; each CDR3 protein has one entry. The sample shows 450,000 to 650,000 distinct CDR3 sequences, around 24% of them seen only once. This sample was shared with a second study, whose subject was T cells of mothers and their children.

Specimen: blood. All receptors derive from a boy aged 10-17 years in good health.

This clonotype has ten or more counts. The rearrangement joins TRBV28 to TRBJ2-1; D is possibly TRBD2 (6 bases). V was trimmed by 6 bases and J by 8 bases, leaving 11 bases between them. Per germline, CDR1 MDHEN and CDR2 SYDVKM. The CDR3 has 12 amino acids. Written as DNA, the CDR3 is TGTGCCAGCAGCGCTACTAGCTATGAGCAGTTCTTC. Protein product: CASSATSYEQFF.

In this sample, this clonotype turned up a few times. Since a much larger clone is just one base distant, this may be a read error. V and J are TRBV7-8 and TRBJ2-7; D is ambiguous. Per germline, CDR1 SGHVS and CDR2 FQNEAQ. CDR3 length: 11 amino acids. The CDR3 spells CASGWSYGQYF. The CDR3 DNA sequence: TGTGCCAGCGGGTGGTCCTACGGGCAGTACTTC.

The rearrangement joins TRBV29-1 to TRBJ1-3; maybe TRBD1 (5 bases). Germline V CDR1 and CDR2: SQVTM, ANQGSEA. The germline V and J ends were trimmed by 4 bases and 0 bases, with 16 bases remaining between them. This CDR3 is built from 16 residues. The CDR3 spells CSVVSRQGASGNTIYF. For the CDR3, the DNA is TGCAGCGTTGTCAGCAGGCAAGGGGCCTCTGGAAACACCATATATTTT.

This clonotype was found a few times. The chain combines TRBV29-1 with TRBJ1-1; D gene unclear. V was trimmed by 4 bases and J by 1 base, leaving 13 bases between them. The CDR3 runs to 14 residues. Germline lookup yields CDR1 SQVTM and CDR2 ANQGSEA. DNA for the CDR3: TGCAGCGTTGCGGCAGGCAGGACGAACACTGAAGCTTTCTTT. It codes for CSVAAGRTNTEAFF.

In its sample, this clonotype was seen a few times. This chain connects TRBV7-2 to TRBJ1-1; D call uncertain. Germline assignment: CDR1 SGHTA and CDR2 FQGNSA. V lost 4 bases and J 2 bases, leaving 14 bases between the germline ends. The CDR3 spans 15 residues. DNA for the CDR3: TGTGCCAGCAGCTCTCTCCAGGACGGCAACACTGAAGCTTTCTTT. Translating gives CASSSLQDGNTEAFF.

The chain is built from TRBV3-1 and TRBJ2-7; D is perhaps TRBD2 (5 bases). V was shortened by 0 bases and J by 5 bases, with 20 bases between the two germline ends. The germline V gene encodes CDR1 LGHDT and CDR2 YNNKEL (reference sequence). The CDR3 consists of 17 residues. CDR3 residues: CASSQDTWTYGFNEQYF. The CDR3 nucleotides read TGTGCCAGCAGCCAAGATACGTGGACTTACGGGTTCAACGAGCAGTACTTC.

This clonotype was seen many times. This chain uses TRBV4-1 with TRBJ2-1; D unresolved. Germline V gene data show CDR1 as MGHRA and CDR2 as YSYEKL. CDR3 length equals 15 residues. The V gene lost 0 bases and the J gene lost 5 bases, with 11 bases spanning the gap. The CDR3 sequence: CASSQEAPDDNEQFF. The CDR3 nucleotides are TGCGCCAGCAGCCAAGAGGCTCCTGACGACAATGAGCAGTTCTTC.

This clonotype is a singleton in its sample. V usage is TRBV7-2 and J usage is TRBJ2-1; TRBD2 agrees at 9 bases. Germline CDR1 is SGHTA and CDR2 is FQGNSA. The CDR3 has 15 amino acids. With 4 bases clipped from V and 6 bases from J, the junction kept 7 bases outside the gene matches. CDR3 sequence: CASSSVAGEGNEQFF. The CDR3 DNA reads TGTGCCAGCAGCTCGGTAGCGGGGGAAGGCAATGAGCAGTTCTTC.

V gene TRBV20-1 combines with J gene TRBJ2-1; 10 bases line up with TRBD2. Per germline, CDR1 DFQATT and CDR2 SNEGSKA (reference sequence). The V and J ends lost 6 bases and 6 bases, in that order; junction bases with no gene match: 2. This CDR3 comprises 12 residues. CDR3 sequence (DNA): TGCAGTGCCGGGACTAGCGCCAATGAGCAGTTCTTC. Its translation: CSAGTSANEQFF.

This clonotype was detected only a few times. The V and J genes are TRBV6-2 or TRBV6-3 and TRBJ1-1; 7 bases are a match to TRBD1. The germline gives CDR1 MNHEY, CDR2 SVGEGT. The V segment lost 4 bases and the J segment 0 bases; nucleotides outside the gene matches: 8. This CDR3 region has 16 residues. The DNA for the CDR3 is TGTGCCAGCAGTTCTGACAGGGCTGATGTGAACACTGAAGCTTTCTTT. As protein: CASSSDRADVNTEAFF.

The V and J genes are TRBV12-5 and TRBJ1-5; TRBD1 aligns across 7 bases. Germline-derived CDR1 and CDR2 are LGHNT and FRNRAP. The CDR3 is 13 residues long. Trimming cost V 0 bases and J 10 bases; bases outside gene matches: 3. This chain's CDR3 is CASGLVRDSPQHF. The CDR3 DNA reads TGTGCTAGTGGTTTGGTAAGGGACAGCCCCCAGCATTTT.

This clonotype was found a few times. The chain joins TRBV11-3 to TRBJ2-5; no reliable D call. The J call is doubtful: the DNA matches TRBJ2-1 better. This CDR3 contains 15 residues. Germline V lookup: CDR1 SGHNT, CDR2 YENEEA. The CDR3 protein is CASSLDPGTYNEQFF. The DNA for the CDR3 is TGTGCCAGCAGCTTAGACCCGGGTACCTACAATGAGCAGTTCTTC.

This chain joins TRBV14 and TRBJ2-5, with 11 bases fitting TRBD2. The J call may be faulty, since TRBJ2-1 better matches the DNA end. The CDR3 spans 15 residues. Germline CDR1 SGHDN, CDR2 FVKESK. CDR3 protein: CASSPNPSGGNEQFF. Written as DNA, the CDR3 is TGTGCCAGCAGCCCGAATCCTAGCGGGGGGAATGAGCAGTTCTTC.

This clonotype occurred a few times. The chain carries TRBV29-1 and TRBJ1-2, with no clear D. CDR1 and CDR2 from the germline V gene are SQVTM and ANQGSEA. This CDR3 comprises 12 residues. Between the trimmed V and J ends, which lost 4 bases and 7 bases, there was a span of 13 bases. For the CDR3, the DNA is TGCAGCGTTGGGGCTGGGTCATTTGGCTACACCTTC. Amino acids: CSVGAGSFGYTF. The full variable domain, completed using reference TRBV29-1 and TRBJ1-2, is SAVISQKPSRDICQRGTSLTIQCQVDSQVTMMFWYRQQPGQSLTLIATANQGSEATYESGFVIDKFPISRPNLTFSTLTVSNMSPEDSSIYLCSVGAGSFGYTFGSGTRLTVV.